Below, 21 T cell receptor beta chains from the same sample are listed, as sequenced in a study of blood T cell repertoires in COVID-19. Clones were read by immunoSEQ multiplex PCR, and TCRdb kept only the in-frame ones, dropping some. Of about 170,000 clones listed, 85% to 95% were seen once; the top ten hold roughly 0.56%. The sample consisted of peripheral blood. All receptors derive from a man in his fifties or sixties with acute or convalescent COVID-19.

V and J are TRBV11-2 and TRBJ2-3; 12 nucleotides match TRBD2. The germline gives CDR1 SGHAT, CDR2 FQNNGV. This CDR3 is built from 16 residues. The V segment lost 5 bases and the J segment 1 base; nucleotides outside the gene matches: 4. DNA for the CDR3: TGTGCCAGCAGCCCCTGGACTAGCGGGGGCACAGATACGCAGTATTTT. Protein: CASSPWTSGGTDTQYF.

The chain employs TRBV5-4 and TRBJ2-7; perhaps TRBD2 as D (5 bases). The CDR3 has 14 residues. The ends were cut back, 0 bases at V and 7 bases at J, with 14 bases in the middle. Germline values: CDR1 SGHNT, CDR2 YYREEE (reference sequence). In nucleotides, the CDR3 is TGTGCCAGCAGCTTGGACCCCGAGGGTCGGGAGCAGTACTTC. This codes for CASSLDPEGREQYF.

This clone was detected once. This chain uses TRBV7-8 with TRBJ2-2, with 7 bases matching TRBD1. Germline CDR1 is SGHVS and CDR2 is FQNEAQ. V shed 5 bases and J 1 base; nucleotides not matched to a gene: 4. The CDR3 contains 15 residues. The CDR3 loop is CASSQGQMNTGELFF. The CDR3 region has the DNA TGTGCCAGCAGCCAGGGACAGATGAACACCGGGGAGCTGTTTTTT.

The chain employs TRBV29-1 and TRBJ2-5; 12 nucleotides align to TRBD2. Trimming at V came to 6 bases and at J to 5 bases, leaving 7 bases not matched to a gene. Looked up from germline, CDR1 is SQVTM and CDR2 is ANQGSEA. The CDR3 is 14 amino acids. CDR3 amino acids: CSVMTSGRGETQYF. CDR3 bases: TGCAGCGTGATGACTAGCGGGAGAGGTGAGACCCAGTACTTC.

This clone was recorded only once. The chain recombines TRBV5-5 with TRBJ2-1; 7 nucleotides line up with TRBD1. V was pared by 4 bases and J by 4 bases, with 8 bases of the junction left unmatched. The CDR3 extends over 15 amino acids. Germline lookup yields CDR1 SGHKS and CDR2 YYEKEE (reference sequence). CDR3 in amino acids: CASSLRDRDYNEQFF. The CDR3 DNA reads as TGTGCCAGCAGCCTCCGGGACAGAGATTACAATGAGCAGTTCTTC.

The chain is built from TRBV9 and TRBJ2-2; TRBD1 aligns across 9 bases. Germline trimming cut 0 bases from V and 4 bases from J; bases unmatched to any gene: 7. The CDR3 contains 17 residues. Germline CDR1 SGDLS, CDR2 YYNGEE. CDR3 residues: CASSVGGQGFVTGELFF. The CDR3 nucleotides are TGTGCCAGCAGCGTAGGAGGACAGGGGTTCGTCACCGGGGAGCTGTTTTTT.

The chain carries TRBV7-6 and TRBJ2-1, with TRBD1 matching 7 bases. Unmatched junction bases numbered 3, after V lost 1 base and J lost 0 bases. CDR1 SGHVS and CDR2 FNYEAQ come from the germline V gene. The CDR3 runs to 16 residues. In DNA form, the CDR3 reads TGTGCCAGCAGCTTAGGGGCAGGGGGCTCCTACAATGAGCAGTTCTTC. Its protein product is CASSLGAGGSYNEQFF.

This sequence joins TRBV6-6 and TRBJ2-4, with D possibly TRBD1 on 6 matching bases. The V gene lost 6 bases and the J gene lost 4 bases, with 16 bases spanning the gap. The length of the CDR3 is 15 residues. CDR1 and CDR2 from the germline V gene are MNHNY and SVGAGI (reference sequence). The CDR3 DNA follows: TGTGCCAGCAGCCCGGCCCAGGGGCCAAAAAACATTCAGTACTTC. It codes for CASSPAQGPKNIQYF.

The genes are TRBV6-2 or TRBV6-3 and TRBJ2-2, with TRBD2 identical over 8 bases. The CDR3 extends over 16 amino acids. The J segment lost 7 bases and the V segment lost 5 bases, leaving 12 bases of the junction unmatched. Germline V gene data show CDR1 as MNHEY and CDR2 as SVGEGT. The CDR3 DNA sequence: TGTGCCAGCAGTCTAGAGGGAACTAGCGGTCGCGGGGAGCTGTTTTTT. Amino acids: CASSLEGTSGRGELFF.

The chain couples TRBV4-1 to TRBJ2-5; the match to TRBD1 covers 8 bases. After removal of 0 bases from V and 4 bases from J, the junction contained 13 bases not matched to a gene. Germline CDR1 MGHRA, CDR2 YSYEKL. This CDR3 contains 18 residues. Here the CDR3 reads CASSQDRSSQGGRETQYF. The DNA of the CDR3 is TGCGCCAGCAGCCAAGATCGGTCCTCACAGGGGGGACGAGAGACCCAGTACTTC.

The chain has TRBV19 and TRBJ2-7, with D unresolved. CDR3 size: 12 residues. CDR1 and CDR2 (germline): LNHDA, SQIVND (reference sequence). Trimming pared 10 bases from V and 4 bases from J, leaving 14 bases between. The DNA of the CDR3 is TGTGCCACAGGTCGCCTCAGATACGAGCAGTACTTC. This encodes CATGRLRYEQYF.

This chain uses TRBV15 with TRBJ2-1, with D possibly TRBD2 on 5 matching bases. Germline loops: CDR1 LNHNV, CDR2 YYDKDF (reference sequence). This CDR3 is 15 amino acids long. V lost 5 bases to trimming and J lost 0 bases, with 11 bases between them. The CDR3 DNA sequence: TGTGCCACCAGCGTGGACTTGAGCTCCTACAATGAGCAGTTCTTC. Residues: CATSVDLSSYNEQFF.

This chain's CDR3 is CASSPWTGTTEAFF. The CDR3 DNA follows: TGTGCCAGCAGCCCTTGGACAGGGACCACTGAAGCTTTCTTT. The chain carries TRBV27 and TRBJ1-1; 8 positions match TRBD1. CDR1 is MNHEY, CDR2 SMNVEV, per germline (reference sequence). CDR3 size: 14 residues. The J segment lost 4 bases and the V segment lost 6 bases, leaving 7 bases of the junction unmatched.

The rearrangement joins TRBV30 to TRBJ2-1; 9 nucleotides match TRBD2. CDR3 length: 15 residues. J lost 8 bases, V lost 4 bases, and 12 bases had no gene match. Germline CDR1 is GTSNPN and CDR2 is SVGIG (reference sequence). This CDR3 is CAWIPGTSPEDEQFF. In DNA, the CDR3 is TGTGCCTGGATTCCCGGGACTAGCCCCGAGGATGAGCAGTTCTTC.

The genes are TRBV6-5 and TRBJ1-1, with TRBD1 identical over 8 bases. V lost 6 bases and J lost 5; bases outside the gene matches: 8. This CDR3 contains 14 residues. The germline V gene has CDR1 MNHEY and CDR2 SVGAGI. In DNA form, the CDR3 reads TGTGCCAGCAGGCGGACAGGGAGGGGTACTGAAGCTTTCTTT. This codes for CASRRTGRGTEAFF.

The chain recombines TRBV30 with TRBJ2-1, with 10 nucleotides matching TRBD1. Germline loops: CDR1 GTSNPN, CDR2 SVGIG (reference sequence). J was trimmed by 0 bases and V by 2 bases; bases with no gene match: 7. This CDR3 has 17 amino acids. In nucleotides, the CDR3 is TGTGCCTGGAGTAAAATTTGGACAGGGGGCTCCTACAATGAGCAGTTCTTC. This sequence encodes CAWSKIWTGGSYNEQFF. The full variable domain, in which reference TRBV30 and TRBJ2-1 provide the parts outside the CDR3, is SQTIHQWPATLVQPVGSPLSLECTVEGTSNPNLYWYRQAAGRGLQLLFYSVGIGQISSEVPQNLSASRPQDRQFILSSKKLLLSDSGFYLCAWSKIWTGGSYNEQFFGPGTRLTVL.

The rearrangement joins TRBV6-5 to TRBJ1-2; 8 bases align to TRBD1. CDR3 size: 16 residues. Germline CDR1 and CDR2: MNHEY and SVGAGI. After removal of 2 bases from V and 2 bases from J, the junction contained 7 bases not matched to a gene. CDR3 coding DNA: TGTGCCAGCAGTTACGAGGTCGGACAGGGAAACTATGGCTACACCTTC. This sequence encodes CASSYEVGQGNYGYTF.

This chain connects TRBV21-1 to TRBJ2-7; the tabulated D call, TRBD1, remains unverified against the DNA. TRBV21-1 is a pseudogene. CDR3 length equals 11 residues. CDR3 protein: CASSKGHEQYV. The CDR3 bases are TGTGCCAGCAGCAAGGGCCACGAGCAGTACGTC.

The chain recombines TRBV18 with TRBJ2-5; TRBD2 aligns across 10 bases. Germline-derived CDR1 and CDR2 are KGHSH and LQKENI. V was clipped by 2 bases and J by 5 bases; unmatched bases: 17. The CDR3 length is 19 residues. CDR3 region: CASSPMSSSGSRGSETQYF. The CDR3 region has the DNA TGTGCCAGCTCACCAATGTCGTCTAGCGGGAGTCGTGGCTCGGAGACCCAGTACTTC.

The rearrangement links TRBV6-2 or TRBV6-3 to TRBJ2-1; the match to TRBD2 covers 14 bases. This CDR3 has 18 amino acids. The germline CDR1 and CDR2 sequences are MNHEY and SVGEGT. The V gene end was trimmed by 6 bases and the J gene end by 8 bases; junction bases not matched to a gene: 15. CDR3 sequence reads: CASSRGTSGGPEFHEQFF. The DNA of the CDR3 is TGTGCCAGCAGCCGGGGGACTAGCGGGGGCCCTGAATTCCATGAGCAGTTCTTC.

The chain joins TRBV6-5 to TRBJ1-1; D gene ambiguous. Germline loops: CDR1 MNHEY, CDR2 SVGAGI. Trimming took off 2 bases at V and 10 bases at J, with 11 bases between the two ends. The CDR3 length is 12 residues. The CDR3 coding sequence is TGTGCCAGCAGTTACCTTGCAACGCGAGCTTTCTTT. Residues: CASSYLATRAFF.